Listed below are T cell receptor beta chains from one sample, sequenced in a study of cytomegalovirus exposure and HLA in healthy donors. Assay: immunoSEQ multiplex PCR; the TCRdb copy retains only in-frame clones and omits some. The table lists about 110,000 clones, 70% to 90% of them singletons. The material sequenced was PBMCs. All receptors derive from a woman in her twenties or thirties in good health and CMV-seropositive. CDR3s include the opening cysteine and the closing phenylalanine or tryptophan. A D gene is named only where the DNA matches it firmly.

D: .
V: TRBV7-6
J: TRBJ2-3
DNA: TGTGCCAGCAGCCTTAGCACAGATACGCAGTATTTT
CDR3: CASSLSTDTQYF

D: .
V: TRBV7-2
J: TRBJ2-1
DNA: TGTGCCAGCAGCTTAAAGGTTAGAGGAGGGAATGAGCAGTTCTTC
CDR3: CASSLKVRGGNEQFF

D: .
V: TRBV7-2
J: TRBJ2-1
DNA: TGTGCCAGCAGCTTAGACTGGGCGCACAATGAGCAGTTCTTC
CDR3: CASSLDWAHNEQFF

D: .
V: TRBV5-6
J: TRBJ1-6
DNA: TGTGCCAGCAGCTTCGGGTTCCTAGAGAATTCACCCCTCCACTTT
CDR3: CASSFGFLENSPLHF

D: TRBD1
V: TRBV5-1
J: TRBJ1-2
DNA: TGCGCCAGCAGCTCGAAAAGGACAGGGGGCCTGAGTGACTATGGCTACACCTTC
CDR3: CASSSKRTGGLSDYGYTF

D: TRBD2
V: TRBV9
J: TRBJ2-1
DNA: TGTGCCAGCAGCGTTGCGGGAGCGGGCTCCTACAATGAGCAGTTCTTC
CDR3: CASSVAGAGSYNEQFF

D: TRBD2
V: TRBV14
J: TRBJ2-1
DNA: TGTGCCAGCAGCCTCGGGACTAGCATTGAGCAGTTCTTC
CDR3: CASSLGTSIEQFF

D: .
V: TRBV2
J: TRBJ2-7
DNA: TGTGCCAGCAGTGTTCTTGGGACACCACCACCATACGAGCAGTACTTC
CDR3: CASSVLGTPPPYEQYF

D: .
V: TRBV7-9
J: TRBJ1-5
DNA: TGTGCCAGCAGCCATGGGGGGAGCAATCAGCCCCAGCATTTT
CDR3: CASSHGGSNQPQHF

D: TRBD2
V: TRBV7-8
J: TRBJ2-2
DNA: TGTGCCAGCAGCCCCACCCCGGGGGAGGGTCAAACCGGGGAGCTGTTTTTT
CDR3: CASSPTPGEGQTGELFF

D: TRBD2
V: TRBV28
J: TRBJ2-3
DNA: TGTGCCAGCACCCCCGCGTGGGGGGGGACCCGAGATACGCAGTATTTT
CDR3: CASTPAWGGTRDTQYF

D: .
V: TRBV15
J: TRBJ2-7
DNA: TGTGCCACCAGTCGGGCTAGCGAGTCCTACGAGCAGTACTTC
CDR3: CATSRASESYEQYF

D: TRBD2
V: TRBV7-2
J: TRBJ2-5
DNA: TGTGCCAGCAGCCCGAGGGGAGGGCCGGGGTACTTC
CDR3: CASSPRGGPGYF

D: TRBD1
V: TRBV28
J: TRBJ2-1
DNA: TGTGCCAGCAGTTTAGATAGGACAGGGCCGAATGAGCAGTTCTTC
CDR3: CASSLDRTGPNEQFF

D: .
V: TRBV6-1
J: TRBJ2-3
DNA: TGTGCCAGCAGTGAGCAGGGAGATACGCAGTATTTT
CDR3: CASSEQGDTQYF

D: TRBD1
V: TRBV30
J: TRBJ2-7
DNA: TGTGCCTGGAGTCGACAGGGACCCTACGAGCAGTACTTC
CDR3: CAWSRQGPYEQYF